A single sample gave rise to the 28 T cell receptor beta chains below, sequenced in a study of cytomegalovirus exposure and HLA in healthy donors. A multiplex PCR was run with 60 Vbeta primers and 13 Jbeta primers. Only in-frame clones appear in the TCRdb table, and some are missing; sequencing was by immunoSEQ multiplex PCR. The sample holds over 150,000 clones, roughly 84% seen once. The sample comprised PBMCs. The receptors shown here come from a boy between 2 and 15 years old in good health and CMV-seronegative.

The count of this clone is one. The V gene is TRBV6-4, the J gene TRBJ1-2, with D perhaps matching TRBD1 (6 bases). V gave up 0 bases and J gave up 2 bases, with 13 bases separating them. The CDR3 sequence is 16 residues long. Germline values: CDR1 MRHNA, CDR2 SNTAGT. DNA of the CDR3: TGTGCCAGCAGTGACTCCCCCCTTACAGGGAACTATGGCTACACCTTC. Translation gives CASSDSPLTGNYGYTF.

This clone was seen a handful of times. The chain couples TRBV2 to TRBJ1-1; D is undetermined. CDR1 is SNHLY, CDR2 FYNNEI, per germline. Trimming cost V 6 bases and J 0 bases, with 11 bases left between them. The CDR3 loop spans 14 amino acids. The CDR3 coding sequence is TGTGCCAGCAGCCCCTACGTCATGAACACTGAAGCTTTCTTT. Translated, it gives CASSPYVMNTEAFF.

This clone was picked up a small number of times. The genes are TRBV6-1 and TRBJ2-5; D possibly corresponds to TRBD1 (6 bases). The CDR3 is 16 amino acids. The germline V gene has CDR1 MNHNS and CDR2 SASEGT. Deletions cut 1 base from V and 5 bases from J, with 17 bases between. CDR3: CASSEEFNRVRETQYF. DNA for the CDR3: TGTGCCAGCAGTGAAGAATTTAACAGGGTCCGGGAGACCCAGTACTTC.

V and J are TRBV25-1 and TRBJ2-1, with D possibly TRBD1 on 6 matching bases. From germline, CDR1 is MGHDK and CDR2 SYGVNS. The germline V and J ends were trimmed by 4 bases and 0 bases, with 16 bases remaining between them. CDR3 length: 17 residues. The CDR3 sequence is CASSGGQTFGSYNEQFF. The CDR3 nucleotides are TGTGCCAGCAGTGGTGGACAGACCTTTGGCTCCTACAATGAGCAGTTCTTC.

The V call is TRBV18, the J call TRBJ2-7; possible D gene TRBD2, 6 bases. The V and J ends lost 5 bases and 0 bases respectively, with 8 bases between them. The CDR3 has 13 amino acids. Germline V gene sequence: CDR1 KGHSH, CDR2 LQKENI. CDR3 in DNA: TGTGCCAGCTCAGGCGGGGTCTCCTACGAGCAGTACTTC. Translating gives CASSGGVSYEQYF.

This chain connects TRBV12-5 to TRBJ2-1; a weak D match, TRBD1 (8 bases). CDR3 length: 15 residues. V shed 3 bases and J shed 12 bases, with 21 bases lying between them. The germline gives CDR1 LGHNT, CDR2 FRNRAP. The CDR3 DNA reads TGTGCTAGTGGTTTTACAGGGGGGGCGGCTGGGCGGCAGTTCTTC. This translates into CASGFTGGAAGRQFF.

J is TRBJ2-3 and V is TRBV19; D is perhaps TRBD2 (6 bases). Germline V gene sequence: CDR1 LNHDA, CDR2 SQIVND (reference sequence). V lost 4 bases to trimming and J lost 8 bases, with 25 bases between them. The CDR3 runs to 17 residues. CDR3 coding DNA: TGTGCCAGTAGTAAAGGGCTGGGGCAGGGAGGACGTACTACGCAGTATTTT. This encodes CASSKGLGQGGRTTQYF.

V and J are TRBV12-5 and TRBJ1-5; D perhaps matches TRBD1 (5 bases). This CDR3 is built from 16 residues. The germline gives CDR1 LGHNT, CDR2 FRNRAP. V was pared by 4 bases and J by 1 base, with 14 bases between. Here the CDR3 reads CASGSDTNWSNQPQHF. DNA of the CDR3: TGTGCTAGTGGTTCGGACACCAACTGGAGCAATCAGCCCCAGCATTTT.

The genes are TRBV4-1 and TRBJ2-5; 8 nucleotides agree with TRBD2. The CDR3 length is 13 residues. J gave up 6 bases and V 5 bases, and 5 bases lay outside the gene matches. In germline, CDR1 is MGHRA, CDR2 YSYEKL. CDR3 protein: CASSSGGQKTQYF. As DNA, the CDR3 is TGCGCCAGCAGCAGCGGGGGTCAGAAGACCCAGTACTTC.

V and J are TRBV11-3 and TRBJ2-7, with no clear D. The ends were cut back, 1 base at V and 7 bases at J, with 11 bases in the middle. CDR1 and CDR2 (germline): SGHNT, YENEEA. The CDR3 is made up of 13 amino acids. The CDR3 nucleotides read TGTGCCAGCAGCTTAGCAGTAGCTGAAGAGCAGTACTTC. Its protein is CASSLAVAEEQYF.

The chain couples TRBV12-5 to TRBJ2-5; possible D gene TRBD2, 5 bases. The germline CDR1 and CDR2 sequences are LGHNT and FRNRAP. The CDR3 covers 15 residues. Trimming removed 0 bases from V and 5 bases from J, with 13 bases in between. This CDR3 is CASGLVRGPMETQYF. CDR3 nucleotides: TGTGCTAGTGGTTTGGTACGCGGGCCTATGGAGACCCAGTACTTC.

The DNA of the CDR3 is TGTGCCAGCAGCCTCCGGGGAGCCCATAATGAAAAACTGTTTTTT. Its protein product is CASSLRGAHNEKLFF. V and J are TRBV7-7 and TRBJ1-4; D is unresolved. Trimming took off 5 bases at V and 4 bases at J, with 14 bases between the two ends. Germline V gives CDR1 SSHAT, CDR2 FNYEAQ (reference sequence). CDR3 length: 15 amino acids. Full variable domain (remainder filled in from reference TRBV7-7 and TRBJ1-4): GAGVSQSPRYKVTKRGQDVTLRCDPISSHATLYWYQQALGQGPEFLTYFNYEAQPDKSGLPSDRFSAERPEGSISTLTIQRTEQRDSAMYRCASSLRGAHNEKLFFGSGTQLSVL.

V is TRBV30 and J is TRBJ1-4; D remains ambiguous. CDR3 length: 16 residues. Between the trimmed V and J ends, which lost 0 bases and 7 bases, there was a span of 18 bases. The germline V gene has CDR1 GTSNPN and CDR2 SVGIG (reference sequence). The CDR3 region has the DNA TGTGCCTGGAGTGTACCTTACCGGGAGACTGGTGAAAAACTGTTTTTT. Amino acids: CAWSVPYRETGEKLFF.

Only one count was recorded for this clone. The CDR3 is CASWTGALTYNEQFF. The CDR3 coding sequence is TGTGCCAGCTGGACAGGGGCCCTTACCTACAATGAGCAGTTCTTC. This chain uses TRBV28 with TRBJ2-1; TRBD1 aligns across 9 bases. V trimming: 8 bases; J trimming: 2 bases; junction bases outside the gene matches: 7. The CDR3 loop spans 15 amino acids. Germline CDR1 is MDHEN and CDR2 is SYDVKM. Full variable domain (rest looked up from reference TRBV28 and TRBJ2-1): DVKVTQSSRYLVKRTGEKVFLECVQDMDHENMFWYRQDPGLGLRLIYFSYDVKMKEKGDIPEGYSVSREKKERFSLILESASTNQTSMYLCASWTGALTYNEQFFGPGTRLTVL.

This clone turned up a few times. This chain links TRBV5-6 with TRBJ2-1, with 8 positions matching TRBD1. CDR3 length: 16 amino acids. Per germline, CDR1 SGHDT and CDR2 YYEEEE. The J segment lost 6 bases and the V segment lost 4 bases, leaving 12 bases of the junction unmatched. CDR3 amino acids: CASSVFRTGYGNEQFF. Here the CDR3 DNA reads TGTGCCAGCAGCGTGTTTAGGACAGGGTATGGCAATGAGCAGTTCTTC.

The rearrangement uses TRBV6-1 and TRBJ2-7; TRBD2 aligns across 10 bases. Germline values: CDR1 MNHNS, CDR2 SASEGT. The CDR3 totals 14 residues. J gave up 7 bases and V 5 bases, and 8 bases lay outside the gene matches. The CDR3: CASSFSGRNTEQYF. CDR3 coding DNA: TGTGCCAGCAGTTTTAGCGGGAGGAACACGGAGCAGTACTTC.

The chain joins TRBV9 to TRBJ1-4, with 8 bases identical to TRBD1. The CDR3 totals 15 residues. V was clipped by 3 bases and J by 0 bases; unmatched bases: 1. CDR1 and CDR2 from the germline V gene are SGDLS and YYNGEE. The CDR3 sequence: CASSADRATNEKLFF. In nucleotides, the CDR3 is TGTGCCAGCAGCGCGGACAGGGCAACTAATGAAAAACTGTTTTTT.

The rearrangement joins TRBV7-7 to TRBJ2-1, with a weak D call TRBD2 (6 bases). V was trimmed by 5 bases and J by 1 base, leaving 9 bases between them. Germline CDR1 is SSHAT and CDR2 is FNYEAQ (reference sequence). The length of the CDR3 is 14 residues. The DNA for the CDR3 is TGTGCCAGCAGCCCGGGACTTTCCTACAATGAGCAGTTCTTC. Amino acids: CASSPGLSYNEQFF.

The CDR3 DNA reads TGTGCCAGCAGTGTCGGACAGGGGGCCTTTCCTAGCACAGATACGCAGTATTTT. Protein product: CASSVGQGAFPSTDTQYF. V is TRBV28 and J is TRBJ2-3, with 11 bases lining up with TRBD1. The CDR3 is 18 amino acids. The trim removed 5 bases at V and 0 bases at J, leaving 10 bases unmatched. Germline lookup yields CDR1 MDHEN and CDR2 SYDVKM.

V usage is TRBV7-9 and J usage is TRBJ1-4; D is unclear. The CDR3 runs 14 residues. Germline CDR1 reads SEHNR; CDR2 reads FQNEAQ (reference sequence). V was trimmed by 7 bases and J by 4 bases, leaving 13 bases between them. The CDR3 protein is CASTYNPVNEKLFF. CDR3 nucleotide sequence: TGTGCCAGCACATATAATCCAGTTAATGAAAAACTGTTTTTT.

The chain carries TRBV28 and TRBJ2-1, with a possible D match to TRBD2 (6 bases). This CDR3 is 13 amino acids long. V was cut by 7 bases and J by 9 bases, with 16 bases left in between. Germline assignment: CDR1 MDHEN and CDR2 SYDVKM. CDR3 sequence: CASIGGSWGEQFF. CDR3 in DNA: TGTGCCAGCATCGGGGGTAGTTGGGGTGAGCAGTTCTTC.

The chain has TRBV6-5 and TRBJ1-2, with D perhaps matching TRBD1 (5 bases). The CDR3 spans 13 residues. In germline, CDR1 is MNHEY, CDR2 SVGAGI. V was shortened by 6 bases and J by 2 bases, with 10 bases between the two germline ends. CDR3 region: CASRPGQNYGYTF. Written as DNA, the CDR3 is TGTGCCAGCAGACCCGGACAAAACTATGGCTACACCTTC.

The genes are TRBV11-3 and TRBJ2-7; tentatively, D is TRBD1 (6 bases). CDR3 length equals 13 residues. Trimming stripped 5 bases from V and 6 bases from J, with 14 bases between. The germline CDR1 and CDR2 sequences are SGHNT and YENEEA. The CDR3 region has the DNA TGTGCCAGCAGCCCGTCGACAGGAGGCGAGCAGTACTTC. Amino acid sequence: CASSPSTGGEQYF.

The chain couples TRBV5-1 to TRBJ2-3; no reliable D call. Germline values: CDR1 SGHRS, CDR2 YFSETQ. This CDR3 region has 13 residues. V lost 0 bases, J lost 6 bases, and 8 bases lay in between. The CDR3 reads CASSLDSLDTQYF. The CDR3 nucleotides are TGCGCCAGCAGCTTGGATAGTCTGGATACGCAGTATTTT. Looking up the rest from reference TRBV5-1 and TRBJ2-3 gives the full variable domain: KAGVTQTPRYLIKTRGQQVTLSCSPISGHRSVSWYQQTPGQGLQFLFEYFSETQRNKGNFPGRFSGRQFSNSRSEMNVSTLELGDSALYLCASSLDSLDTQYFGPGTRLTVL.

The CDR3 DNA follows: TGTGCCAGTAGTACCCGACAGGGGGCTGGGGCCAACGTCCTGACTTTC. Amino acids: CASSTRQGAGANVLTF. The chain links TRBV19 to TRBJ2-6; TRBD1 matches at 9 bases. From germline, CDR1 is LNHDA and CDR2 SQIVND (reference sequence). V trimming: 4 bases; J trimming: 2 bases; junction bases outside the gene matches: 3. The CDR3 totals 16 residues.

V and J are TRBV5-1 and TRBJ2-1; 10 positions agree with TRBD1. V lost 7 bases, J lost 5 bases, and 15 bases stayed unmatched. The germline V gene has CDR1 SGHRS and CDR2 YFSETQ. The CDR3 is 17 amino acids. The chain's CDR3 is CASHVGDRDRGDNEQFF. The CDR3 DNA reads TGCGCCAGCCACGTTGGGGACCGGGACAGGGGTGACAATGAGCAGTTCTTC.

The chain employs TRBV2 and TRBJ2-7; D perhaps matches TRBD2 (5 bases). V lost 4 bases and J lost 0, with 13 bases in between. Looked up from germline, CDR1 is SNHLY and CDR2 is FYNNEI. The CDR3 is 15 amino acids. CDR3 DNA: TGTGCCAGCAGTGTGGGGTCGGGAAGCTCCTACGAGCAGTACTTC. This sequence encodes CASSVGSGSSYEQYF.

J is TRBJ2-1 and V is TRBV5-1; 7 bases are shared with TRBD1. CDR1 SGHRS and CDR2 YFSETQ come from the germline V gene. The trim removed 4 bases at V and 3 bases at J, leaving 4 bases unmatched. The CDR3 is made up of 14 amino acids. Here the CDR3 reads CASSQGQHYNEQFF. The CDR3 DNA is TGCGCCAGCAGCCAGGGACAGCACTACAATGAGCAGTTCTTC. Looking up the rest from reference TRBV5-1 and TRBJ2-1 gives the full variable domain: KAGVTQTPRYLIKTRGQQVTLSCSPISGHRSVSWYQQTPGQGLQFLFEYFSETQRNKGNFPGRFSGRQFSNSRSEMNVSTLELGDSALYLCASSQGQHYNEQFFGPGTRLTVL.